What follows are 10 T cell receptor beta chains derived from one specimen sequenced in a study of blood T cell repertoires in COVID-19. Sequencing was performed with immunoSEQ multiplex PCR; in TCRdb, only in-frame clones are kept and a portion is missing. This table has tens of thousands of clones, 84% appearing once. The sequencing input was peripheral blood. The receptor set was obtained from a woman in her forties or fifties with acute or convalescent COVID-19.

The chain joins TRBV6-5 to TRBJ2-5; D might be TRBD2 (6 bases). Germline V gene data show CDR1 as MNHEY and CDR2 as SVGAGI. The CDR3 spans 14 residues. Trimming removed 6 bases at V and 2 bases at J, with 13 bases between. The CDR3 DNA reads TGTGCCAGCAGATTGGCCGGGGGTCAAGAGACCCAGTACTTC. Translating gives CASRLAGGQETQYF.

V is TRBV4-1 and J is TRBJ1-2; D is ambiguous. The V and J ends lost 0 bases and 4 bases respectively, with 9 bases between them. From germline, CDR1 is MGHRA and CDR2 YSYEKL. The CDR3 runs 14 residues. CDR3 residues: CASSQETRSYGYTF. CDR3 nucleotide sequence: TGCGCCAGCAGCCAAGAGACAAGATCCTATGGCTACACCTTC.

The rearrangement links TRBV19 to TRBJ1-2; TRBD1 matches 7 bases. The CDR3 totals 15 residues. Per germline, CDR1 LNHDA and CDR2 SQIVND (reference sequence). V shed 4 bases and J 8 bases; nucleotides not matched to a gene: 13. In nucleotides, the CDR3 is TGTGCCAGTAGTAAGGCCGGGGACAGAAAGAAGGGCTACACCTTC. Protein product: CASSKAGDRKKGYTF.

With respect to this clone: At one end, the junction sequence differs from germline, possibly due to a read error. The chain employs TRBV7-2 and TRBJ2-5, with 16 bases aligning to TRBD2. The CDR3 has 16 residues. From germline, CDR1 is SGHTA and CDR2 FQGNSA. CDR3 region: CASTLRGLAGGKTQYF. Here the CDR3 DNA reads TGTGCCAGCACCTTAAGGGGACTAGCGGGGGGGAAGACCCAGTACTTC.

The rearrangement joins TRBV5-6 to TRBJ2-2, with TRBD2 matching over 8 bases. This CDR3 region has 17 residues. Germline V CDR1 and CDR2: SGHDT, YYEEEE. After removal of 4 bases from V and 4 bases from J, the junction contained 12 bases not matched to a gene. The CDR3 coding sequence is TGTGCCAGCAGCCCAACTAAGCGGGGGCGGGGCACCGGGGAGCTGTTTTTT. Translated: CASSPTKRGRGTGELFF.

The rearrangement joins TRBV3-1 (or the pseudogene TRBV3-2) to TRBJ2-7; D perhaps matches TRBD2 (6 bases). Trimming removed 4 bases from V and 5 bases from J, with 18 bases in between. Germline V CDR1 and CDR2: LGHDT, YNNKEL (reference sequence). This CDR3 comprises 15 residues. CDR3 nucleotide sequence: TGTGCCAGCAGCCCTCCCGGCGGGAAGGTTCACGAGCAGTACTTC. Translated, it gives CASSPPGGKVHEQYF.

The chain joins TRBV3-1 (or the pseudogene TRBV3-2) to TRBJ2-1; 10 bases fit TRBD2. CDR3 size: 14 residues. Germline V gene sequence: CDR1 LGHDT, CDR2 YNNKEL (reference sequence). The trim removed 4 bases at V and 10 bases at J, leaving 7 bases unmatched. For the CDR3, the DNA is TGTGCCAGCAGCCGCCAAAAGACTAGCGGGGAGCAGTTCTTC. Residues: CASSRQKTSGEQFF.

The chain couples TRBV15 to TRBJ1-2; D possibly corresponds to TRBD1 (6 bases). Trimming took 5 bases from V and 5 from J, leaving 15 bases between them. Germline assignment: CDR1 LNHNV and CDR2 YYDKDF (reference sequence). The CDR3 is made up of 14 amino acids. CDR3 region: CATSLRTDFYGYTF. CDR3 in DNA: TGTGCCACCAGCCTAAGGACAGATTTTTATGGCTACACCTTC.

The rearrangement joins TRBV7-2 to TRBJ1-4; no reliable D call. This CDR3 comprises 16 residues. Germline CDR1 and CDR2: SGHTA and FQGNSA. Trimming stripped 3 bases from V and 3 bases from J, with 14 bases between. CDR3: CASSFQQHRANEKLFF. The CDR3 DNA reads TGTGCCAGCAGCTTCCAGCAACATCGGGCTAATGAAAAACTGTTTTTT.

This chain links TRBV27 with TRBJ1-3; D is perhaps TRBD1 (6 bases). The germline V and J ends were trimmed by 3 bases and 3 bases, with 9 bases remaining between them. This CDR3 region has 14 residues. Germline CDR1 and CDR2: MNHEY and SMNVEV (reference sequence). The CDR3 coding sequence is TGTGCCAGCAGTTTCAGGGGAGTTGGAAACACCATATATTTT. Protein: CASSFRGVGNTIYF.